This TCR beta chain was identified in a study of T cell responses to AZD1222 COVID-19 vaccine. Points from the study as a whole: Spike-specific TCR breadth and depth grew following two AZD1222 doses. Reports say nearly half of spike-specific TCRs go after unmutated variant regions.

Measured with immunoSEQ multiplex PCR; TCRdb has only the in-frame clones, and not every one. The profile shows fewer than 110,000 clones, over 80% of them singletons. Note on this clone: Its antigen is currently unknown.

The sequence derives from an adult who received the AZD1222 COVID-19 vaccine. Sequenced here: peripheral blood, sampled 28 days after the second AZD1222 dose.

CDR3 sequence reads: CASSSEPGLHTQYF. CDR3 in DNA: TGCGCCAGCAGCTCGGAGCCGGGACTGCATACGCAGTATTTT. The V and J genes are TRBV5-1 and TRBJ2-3, with a possible D match to TRBD2 (6 bases). This CDR3 has 14 amino acids. Germline values: CDR1 SGHRS, CDR2 YFSETQ. Trimming took 3 bases from V and 7 from J, leaving 15 bases between them. The full variable domain, completed using reference TRBV5-1 and TRBJ2-3, is KAGVTQTPRYLIKTRGQQVTLSCSPISGHRSVSWYQQTPGQGLQFLFEYFSETQRNKGNFPGRFSGRQFSNSRSEMNVSTLELGDSALYLCASSSEPGLHTQYFGPGTRLTVL.